These T cell receptor beta chains were read from a single sample in a study of cytomegalovirus exposure and HLA in healthy donors. This table comes from immunoSEQ multiplex PCR, and its TCRdb copy is limited to in-frame clones, with some not included. The sample gives roughly 130,000 clones, around 66% of which show up once; less than 9% is in the top ten. Sequencing input: PBMCs. The source of these receptors is a woman in her thirties or forties in good health and CMV-seropositive. The CDR3 runs from the conserved cysteine through the conserved F or W. A D gene is named only where the DNA matches it firmly.

v_call	d_call	cdr3_aa
TRBV19	-	CASSRGLDGYTF
TRBV25-1	-	CASSVGVFYEQYF
TRBV6-1	-	CASIGKGGMNTEAFF
TRBV5-1	-	CASSLDSLNTEAFF
TRBV7-6	-	CASSLATVGMNTQYF
TRBV5-1	TRBD2	CASSPGLAGGIGETQYF
TRBV6-1	TRBD2	CASRASGTSYEQYF
TRBV19	-	CASSIGARGPSYEQFF
TRBV7-3	TRBD2	CASSAGLAGDVQFF
TRBV19	-	CASSIPRGGAETQYF
TRBV2	TRBD2	CASRKLAGEDTQYF
TRBV5-4	TRBD2	CASSLTSGRAINEQFF
TRBV6-5	TRBD1	CASSTTGGYGYTF
TRBV29-1	-	CSVGTYSANYGYPF
TRBV7-9	-	CASSLGVVEGHEQYF
TRBV29-1	-	CSVEWAGETQYF
TRBV6-4	TRBD2	CASSDTSGGAYNEQFF
TRBV6-6	TRBD2	CASSSASGVYNEQFF
TRBV5-1	TRBD1	CASSWRTGGREKLFF
TRBV2	TRBD2	CASSDGLAGKDEQYF
TRBV18	-	CASSLQEPELNQPQHF
TRBV7-6	-	CASSLARATEAFF
TRBV6-1	-	CASSDRGANTQYF
TRBV11-2	TRBD1	CASSASGGGYTF
TRBV6-1	-	CASSERPGDSNQPQHF
TRBV5-4	-	CASSSSGPSGEQYF
TRBV6-1	TRBD2	CASSATTSGRDTQYF
TRBV18	TRBD1	CASSSAGTGNFNEQFF
TRBV4-1	-	CASSLGGAVTEAFF
TRBV30	TRBD1	CAWSKQGAEAFF
TRBV5-1	-	CASSLEMGLDSGNTIYF
TRBV6-1	-	CASSSLGGYEQYF
TRBV5-4	-	CASSSTAGEGSYEQYF
TRBV5-4	TRBD1	CASSSPQGQGEASYEQYF
TRBV19	TRBD1	CASSTEGATGELFF
TRBV9	-	CASSAGSNSPLHF
TRBV14	-	CASSQPGGSRTQEKLFF
TRBV27	-	CASSFKTQETQYF
TRBV9	-	CASSVVGGANTEAFF
TRBV4-1	-	CASSQGGRANEKLFF
TRBV7-2	-	CASSFLSRGEEAFF
TRBV2	TRBD1	CASRTGGGSDGYTF
TRBV2	TRBD2	CASSALGGIPSYEQYF
TRBV29-1	-	CSAAGETQYF
TRBV19	-	CASSNLGGAPDTQYF
TRBV30	TRBD2	CAWSRTSGVRDTQYF
TRBV5-1	TRBD2	CASRDRDYMGNEQFF
TRBV6-1	-	CASSERGRGPGELFF
TRBV29-1	-	CSVVGPLLNNEQFF